This T cell receptor beta chain was recovered during a study of shared clonotypes between healthy human individuals (TCRdb year 2020). As for the study more broadly: Three men and two women, aged 18 to 49 years, made up the cohort. For each donor, three plates each were used for CD4 naive and CD4 memory, two plates were used for CD8 naive, and one plate was used for CD8 memory. To increase sequencing depth and limit assay-specific biases, different laboratories used diverse techniques to prepare libraries and sequence TCR repertoires. Blood TCR repertoires of about five healthy adults were deeply sequenced to estimate repertoire size and the extent of clonotype sharing between individuals. Between about 0.94 and 8.9 billion PBMCs per donor were obtained by leukapheresis. The paper as a whole reports these results and caveats: Sampling was limited to blood, and TCR repertoires in tissue likely differ from TCR repertoires in blood. Rarefaction of sorted-subset datasets indicated incomplete sequencing despite the large sequencing depth. Sharing across several donors was observed for around 5% of naive CD4, about 4% of naive CD8, 2% to 2.5% of memory CD4, and about 0.38% of memory CD8 clonotypes. Because the study included only a small number of donors, the genetic and exposure-history diversity represented was limited. Compared with non-shared clonotypes, clonotypes shared by all four sorted-subset donors had higher generation probabilities. Pairwise subsampling led to the expectation that sequencing depth would affect the degree of clonotype sharing among donors. Larger estimated clonotype richness was generally found for naive subsets than for memory subsets.

TCR CDR3 regions were amplified from genomic DNA by multiplex PCR using the deep immunoSEQ assay. For each cell subset, the extracted genomic DNA was distributed evenly across all wells of several immunoSEQ 96-well plates, and each plate served as one replicate. For sorted subsets, each replicate PCR was loaded with about 0.2 ug genomic DNA, equivalent to 30,000 or so T cell genomes. Purified libraries were quantified with a Qubit 3.0 fluorometer, sized on a Bioanalyzer 2100, and re-quantified with the KAPA Library Quantification kit. A separate single-read 150-cycle Illumina NextSeq 550 flow cell was used to sequence each immunoSEQ 96-well plate. As for the original processing: Because only junctional sequences without quality scores were contained in the immunoSEQ output, filtering matching that applied to full-length reads could not be performed. To assign V/J genes and CDR3, sequences were annotated against IMGT germline references using PyIR, a Python wrapper for IgBLAST v1.9. Reads were removed for weak V/J assignments (E-value above 1e-6), missing CDR3, stop codons, out-of-frame junctions, or ambiguous translated residues. V3J clonotypes were defined as sequences sharing an identical inferred V gene, J gene, and CDR3 amino acid sequence. Percentage overlap between repertoires was calculated by dividing the number of shared unique clonotypes by the size of the smaller repertoire. Repertoire richness was assessed with RTK rarefaction, the Chao1 estimator, and Recon v2.1 estimates of unobserved clonotypes. Generation probabilities were computed with OLGA for all TCRbeta clonotypes obtained by the gDNA method from four donors. TCRdb limited this immuneACCESS table to in-frame rearrangements with V and J called. A share of clones is missing; checked studies link under half to unresolved V genes, and the rest is unexplained. The V and J calls and clone size were taken over from that table, and D and trimming were inferred from the DNA. This sample holds roughly 1,000,000 clones; around three quarters were observed only once. The ten largest clones represent under 0.8% of the sample.

The junction carries 8 bases between V and J, which are trimmed by 3 bases and 5 bases respectively. From its cysteine to its phenylalanine, the CDR3 spans 12 amino acids. CDR3 DNA only is kept here, 36 bases in frame from base 1. Via the germline V gene, CDR1 is SGDLS and CDR2 YYNGEE. Comments on this clone: No cognate antigen has been identified for it. No per-base quality is available; no much larger clone lies one base away.

The donors were healthy, HIV-negative adults who had no recently reported acute infections or vaccinations. Every donor was a Caucasian adult living in Nashville, Tennessee, USA. CD4+ T cells were enriched by magnetic negative selection, after which naive cells were positively selected on CD45RA and the negative fraction was taken as the memory subset. Blood was collected by leukapheresis, and PBMCs were isolated by Ficoll-Histopaque density gradient centrifugation and then cryopreserved in liquid nitrogen vapor phase. Purity and quantity of every magnetically sorted T cell population were checked by analytical flow cytometry. Genomic DNA was isolated from every sorted fraction and measured by UV absorbance on a Nanodrop 2000c.

The sequenced sample consisted of memory CD4+ T cells from PBMCs. Taken with the paper, the label for cell subset or site translates to: CD45RA-negative fraction. The clonotype was recovered from a young man in good health. Some clones in this sample may be carry-over from other donors' samples. The chain couples TRBV9 to TRBJ2-5, with the D gene uncertain. Here the CDR3 is given as CASSDPRETQYF. The nucleotide sequence reads TGTGCCAGCAGCGACCCCCGGGAGACCCAGTACTTC.